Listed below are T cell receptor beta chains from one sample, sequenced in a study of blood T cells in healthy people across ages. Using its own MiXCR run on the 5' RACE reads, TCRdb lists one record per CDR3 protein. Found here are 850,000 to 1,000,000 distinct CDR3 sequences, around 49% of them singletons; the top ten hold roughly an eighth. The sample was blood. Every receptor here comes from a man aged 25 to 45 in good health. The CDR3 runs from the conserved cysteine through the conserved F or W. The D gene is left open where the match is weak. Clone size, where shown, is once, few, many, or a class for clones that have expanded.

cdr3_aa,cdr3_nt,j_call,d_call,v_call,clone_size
CASSYYGVSPHEQFF,TGTGCCAGCAGTTACTATGGGGTTAGCCCGCATGAGCAGTTCTTC,TRBJ2-1,NA,TRBV6-5,NA
CASSVEAGQYTQYF,TGTGCCAGCAGCGTAGAGGCAGGGCAATATACGCAGTATTTT,TRBJ2-3,NA,TRBV9,NA
CASSLGWGRGYEQYF,TGTGCCAGCAGTTTAGGTTGGGGGAGAGGATACGAGCAGTACTTC,TRBJ2-7,NA,TRBV12-3/TRBV12-4,few
CASSKEQGTVNTEAFF,TGTGCCAGCTCGAAAGAACAGGGGACCGTGAACACTGAAGCTTTCTTT,TRBJ1-1,TRBD1,TRBV18,NA
CSAKTFYEQYF,TGCAGTGCCAAGACATTCTACGAGCAGTACTTC,TRBJ2-7,NA,TRBV20-1,NA
CATSRDLQGLAKNIQYF,TGTGCCACCAGCAGAGATCTCCAGGGCCTTGCCAAAAACATTCAGTACTTC,TRBJ2-4,NA,TRBV15,NA
CASSQEGRVADTQYF,TGTGCCAGCAGCCAAGAGGGAAGAGTGGCAGATACGCAGTATTTT,TRBJ2-3,NA,TRBV4-2,NA
CASSQELAGSHTDTQYF,TGTGCCAGCAGCCAAGAACTAGCGGGGAGTCACACAGATACGCAGTATTTT,TRBJ2-3,TRBD2,TRBV4-2,NA
CASLGISDTQYF,TGTGCCAGTTTGGGGATTTCAGATACGCAGTATTTT,TRBJ2-3,NA,TRBV12-3/TRBV12-4,many
CASYQGGGFNEKLFF,TGTGCCAGTTATCAGGGGGGAGGCTTTAATGAAAAACTGTTTTTT,TRBJ1-4,TRBD1,TRBV28,NA
CSVVEFAGYEQYF,TGCAGCGTGGTAGAGTTTGCGGGTTACGAGCAGTACTTC,TRBJ2-7,NA,TRBV29-1,NA
CASGGPLYGYTF,TGCGCAAGCGGGGGGCCCCTCTATGGCTACACCTTC,TRBJ1-2,NA,TRBV27,few
CASSARGSCTDTQYF,TGTGCCAGCAGCGCCCGCGGATCCTGCACAGATACGCAGTATTTT,TRBJ2-3,NA,TRBV12-3/TRBV12-4,once
CASSQGTGVSNQPQHF,TGTGCCAGCAGCCAAGGGACAGGGGTTAGCAATCAGCCCCAGCATTTT,TRBJ1-5,TRBD1,TRBV3-1,NA
CASSLGGSNSYNEQFF,TGTGCCAGCAGTTTGGGGGGGTCAAACTCCTACAATGAGCAGTTCTTC,TRBJ2-1,TRBD2,TRBV28,NA
CSARDGGLRETQYF,TGCAGTGCTAGAGATGGGGGGCTTCGGGAGACCCAGTACTTC,TRBJ2-5,NA,TRBV20-1,many
CASSLSREHRGSSGANVLTF,TGTGCCAGCAGTTTATCGCGGGAACATCGGGGGAGCTCTGGGGCCAACGTCCTGACTTTC,TRBJ2-6,NA,TRBV27,NA
CASSFTGKEQYF,TGTGCCAGCAGCTTTACTGGGAAGGAGCAGTACTTC,TRBJ2-4,NA,TRBV11-2,NA
CASSEALPGQSLSPLHF,TGTGCCAGCAGTGAAGCGCTTCCGGGACAGTCACTATCACCCCTCCACTTT,TRBJ1-6,TRBD1,TRBV6-1,NA
CASSPMDRSNQPQHF,TGTGCCAGCAGCCCCATGGACAGATCCAATCAGCCCCAGCATTTT,TRBJ1-5,NA,TRBV7-8,NA
CATSAGGTAQETQYF,TGTGCCACCAGTGCCGGAGGGACAGCTCAAGAGACCCAGTACTTC,TRBJ2-5,NA,TRBV24-1,NA
CASSYSSRQRAYNEQFF,TGTGCCAGCAGTTACTCATCTCGTCAGAGAGCCTACAATGAGCAGTTCTTC,TRBJ2-1,NA,TRBV6-6,NA
CASSQVQAYEQYF,TGCGCCAGCAGCCAAGTTCAAGCCTACGAGCAGTACTTC,TRBJ2-7,NA,TRBV4-1,few
CASSFETLGNTIYF,TGTGCCAGCAGTTTTGAAACCCTCGGTAACACCATATATTTT,TRBJ1-3,NA,TRBV12-3/TRBV12-4,NA
CASSQETTAGGKKANYGYTF,TGCGCCAGCAGCCAAGAAACAACAGCGGGCGGGAAAAAAGCTAACTATGGCTACACCTTC,TRBJ1-2,NA,TRBV4-1,NA
CASGLGLNTDTQYF,TGCGCCAGCGGGCTAGGACTAAACACAGATACGCAGTATTTT,TRBJ2-3,NA,TRBV4-1,NA
CASSAETGIIKQFF,TGTGCCAGCAGCGCCGAGACTGGGATAATTAAGCAGTTCTTC,TRBJ2-1,NA,TRBV9,once
CASSDSGTHGYTF,TGTGCCAGCAGTGATTCAGGGACCCATGGCTACACCTTC,TRBJ1-2,NA,TRBV6-4,NA
CASSALERSTDTQYF,TGTGCCAGCAGTGCTTTGGAGCGTAGCACAGATACGCAGTATTTT,TRBJ2-3,NA,TRBV2,NA
CVSSPIPPGGNIQYF,TGTGTCAGCAGTCCAATCCCCCCGGGGGGAAACATTCAGTACTTC,TRBJ2-4,TRBD2,TRBV27,NA
CASSRTGTTDQETQYF,TGCGCCAGCAGCAGAACCGGGACTACCGACCAAGAGACCCAGTACTTC,TRBJ2-5,TRBD2,TRBV5-1,few
CATLVGLYSNQPQHF,TGTGCCACCCTGGTGGGCTTGTATAGCAATCAGCCCCAGCATTTT,TRBJ1-5,NA,TRBV6-6,NA
CASSPDLSGGNYEQYF,TGCGCCAGCAGCCCAGACCTAAGCGGGGGGAACTACGAGCAGTACTTC,TRBJ2-7,TRBD2,TRBV5-1,NA
CASSPPDRGNTEAFF,TGTGCCAGCAGCCCTCCGGACAGGGGGAACACTGAAGCTTTCTTT,TRBJ1-1,TRBD1,TRBV7-9,NA
CASSLTPGANEKLFF,TGTGCCAGCAGCTTAACTCCGGGGGCTAATGAAAAACTGTTTTTT,TRBJ1-4,NA,TRBV7-2,few
CASSHERAGGEKLFF,TGCGCCAGCAGCCACGAAAGGGCCGGGGGTGAAAAACTGTTTTTT,TRBJ1-4,NA,TRBV4-1,few
CASSQDPSGLREKLFF,TGCGCCAGCAGCCAAGATCCGTCAGGTTTGAGAGAAAAACTGTTTTTT,TRBJ1-4,NA,TRBV4-1,NA
CSVARDRITEAFF,TGCAGCGTTGCCAGGGACAGGATCACTGAAGCTTTCTTT,TRBJ1-1,TRBD1,TRBV29-1,NA
CASSGGTGITTEQFF,TGTGCCAGCAGTGGCGGGACAGGGATAACCACTGAGCAGTTCTTC,TRBJ2-1,TRBD1,TRBV12-3/TRBV12-4,NA
CATSDSPGQGDTQYF,TGTGCCACCAGTGACTCGCCGGGACAGGGAGATACGCAGTATTTT,TRBJ2-3,TRBD1,TRBV24-1,NA
CASSPRRPTWGEKLFF,TGTGCCAGCAGCCCTCGAAGACCCACCTGGGGGGAAAAACTGTTTTTT,TRBJ1-4,NA,TRBV7-2,few
CASSERGVNNQPQHF,TGTGCCAGCAGTGAACGGGGGGTAAACAATCAGCCCCAGCATTTT,TRBJ1-5,NA,TRBV6-1,NA
CASSFEGGFSNQPQHF,TGTGCCAGCAGTTTTGAGGGGGGTTTTAGCAATCAGCCCCAGCATTTT,TRBJ1-5,NA,TRBV12-3/TRBV12-4,once
CAIGDGTSYTGELFF,TGTGCCATCGGGGATGGGACCTCTTACACCGGGGAGCTGTTTTTT,TRBJ2-2,NA,TRBV10-3,NA
CASSFPQQTLQYQETQYF,TGTGCCAGCAGCTTTCCCCAGCAAACCCTCCAGTACCAAGAGACCCAGTACTTC,TRBJ2-5,NA,TRBV28,NA
CASSSQPMNTEAFF,TGCGCCAGCAGCTCGCAGCCGATGAACACTGAAGCTTTCTTT,TRBJ1-1,NA,TRBV5-1,NA
CASSIEDSPAGGPGELFF,TGCGCCAGCAGCATAGAGGACAGTCCAGCGGGGGGCCCTGGGGAGCTGTTTTTT,TRBJ2-2,TRBD2,TRBV5-1,NA
CSVVGDGSMNTEAFF,TGCAGCGTTGTAGGGGACGGATCTATGAACACTGAAGCTTTCTTT,TRBJ1-1,NA,TRBV29-1,NA
CSARTPGTGPSPSTDTQYF,TGCAGTGCTAGAACCCCCGGGACAGGGCCTTCTCCTAGCACAGATACGCAGTATTTT,TRBJ2-3,TRBD1,TRBV20-1,NA
CASSPGSHYEQYF,TGTGCCAGCTCACCAGGGTCTCACTACGAGCAGTACTTC,TRBJ2-7,NA,TRBV18,NA
CAWSPPEDGYTF,TGTGCCTGGAGTCCCCCGGAGGATGGCTACACCTTC,TRBJ1-2,NA,TRBV30,NA